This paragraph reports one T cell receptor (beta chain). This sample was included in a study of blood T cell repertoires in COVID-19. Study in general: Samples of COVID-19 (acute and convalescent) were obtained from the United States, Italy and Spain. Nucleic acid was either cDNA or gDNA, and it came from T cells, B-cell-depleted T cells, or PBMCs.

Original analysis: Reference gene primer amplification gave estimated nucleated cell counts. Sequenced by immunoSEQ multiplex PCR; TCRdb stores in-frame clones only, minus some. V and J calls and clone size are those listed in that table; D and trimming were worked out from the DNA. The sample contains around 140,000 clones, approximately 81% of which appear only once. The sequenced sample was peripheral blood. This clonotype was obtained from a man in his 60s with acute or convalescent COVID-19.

CDR3 sequence (DNA): TGTGCCAGCAGTTCGACAGATTTAGCTTTCTTT. Protein product: CASSSTDLAFF. The gene calls are TRBV12-3 or TRBV12-4 and TRBJ1-1; TRBD1 might be the D (5 bases). V lost 4 bases and J 10 bases, leaving 10 bases between the germline ends. The CDR3 totals 11 residues.